This T cell receptor beta chain stems from a study of cytomegalovirus exposure and HLA in healthy donors. Overall study findings and caveats: When presence/absence was analysed, sequencing depth was taken to be roughly uniform across donors. Earlier results showed most TCR beta V segments being productive about 90% or about 30% of the time.

PCR used 60 Vbeta primers and 13 Jbeta primers. Produced via immunoSEQ multiplex PCR; TCRdb's table is partial and in-frame only. The sample lists roughly 150,000 clones; more than 60% were seen once. Germline-derived CDR1 and CDR2 are SGHTA and FQGNSA. The CDR3 length is 15 residues. V dropped 1 base and J dropped 0 bases, with 10 bases sitting between them. As for this clone: Its antigen is not known.

The sequencing sample was made of PBMCs. The sequence derives from a man aged 25 to 45 in good health and CMV-seropositive. V gene TRBV7-2 combines with J gene TRBJ2-7; D may be TRBD2 (6 bases). CDR3 sequence (DNA): TGTGCCAGCAGCTTAGAGGACTATAGCTCCTACGAGCAGTACTTC. It encodes CASSLEDYSSYEQYF. The full variable domain, completed using reference TRBV7-2 and TRBJ2-7, is GAGVSQSPSNKVTEKGKDVELRCDPISGHTALYWYRQSLGQGLEFLIYFQGNSAPDKSGLPSDRFSAERTGGSVSTLTIQRTQQEDSAVYLCASSLEDYSSYEQYFGPGTRLTVT.